This TCR beta chain was identified during a study of post-analysis software for immune sequencing data. Germline V gene sequence: CDR1 SGHDT, CDR2 YYEEEE. There are 17 residues in the CDR3. V was shortened by 3 bases and J by 3 bases, with 20 bases between the two germline ends. General study results and limits: Comparison with controls showed significantly lower normalized Chao1 diversity in multiple sclerosis patients. In patients, a few TRBV segments were more frequent than in controls, with TRBV5-6, TRBV5-1 and TRBV20-1 among them.

Built from TCR beta cDNA, the libraries had unique molecular identifiers in them. Yield was roughly 0.5 million cDNA molecules from roughly 0.93 to 9.6 million T cells. One entry per CDR3 protein results from TCRdb running MiXCR on the PCR reads. Here the sample spans hundreds of thousands of distinct CDR3 sequences, about a third being singletons. Points on this clonotype: The antigen is unknown.

This sequence originates from a girl aged 5 to 17 with multiple sclerosis. The J gene is TRBJ2-3, the V gene TRBV5-6; a possible D gene is TRBD1 (6 bases). The sequencing sample was made of blood. CDR3 nucleotide sequence: TGTGCCAGCAGCTCCCTAACGACAGGCGGGTCGACAGATACGCAGTATTTT. Residues: CASSSLTTGGSTDTQYF.